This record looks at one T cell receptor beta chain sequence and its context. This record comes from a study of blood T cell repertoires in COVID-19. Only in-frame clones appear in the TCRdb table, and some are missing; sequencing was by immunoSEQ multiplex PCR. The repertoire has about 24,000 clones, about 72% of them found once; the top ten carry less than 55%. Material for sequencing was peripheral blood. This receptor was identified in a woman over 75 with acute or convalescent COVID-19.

The CDR3 region is CASSAETGDYNEQFF. CDR3 DNA sequence: TGTGCCAGCAGTGCCGAGACAGGGGACTACAATGAGCAGTTCTTC. V is TRBV2 and J is TRBJ2-1, with 8 nucleotides matching TRBD1. Germline CDR1 SNHLY, CDR2 FYNNEI. J lost 3 bases, V lost 4 bases, and 5 bases had no gene match. The length of the CDR3 is 15 residues.